The 17 T cell receptor beta chains below come from one sample, sequenced in a study of blood T cells in healthy people across ages. A sample-barcoded 5' primer and a J-beta primer mix were used in a second PCR of about 7 to 12 cycles. Using its own MiXCR run on the 5' RACE reads, TCRdb lists one record per CDR3 protein. The sample has some 900,000 distinct CDR3 sequences, around 49% seen once. Sequencing used blood. The source is a man in his thirties or forties in good health.

V is TRBV7-4 and J is TRBJ1-1, with a possible D match to TRBD1 (6 bases). Germline V gene data show CDR1 as SGHVT and CDR2 as SQSDAQ. V shed 3 bases and J shed 3 bases, with 14 bases lying between them. CDR3 length: 15 amino acids. Written as DNA, the CDR3 is TGTGCCAGCAGCTTCGGACGGGGGGCAGACACTGAAGCTTTCTTT. It translates to CASSFGRGADTEAFF.

The rearrangement uses TRBV24-1 and TRBJ1-2; the D is unclear. The ends were cut back, 2 bases at V and 4 bases at J, with 25 bases in the middle. The CDR3 runs 19 residues. Germline values: CDR1 KGHDR, CDR2 SFDVKD. This CDR3 reads CATSDWESIKRRRLYGYTF. The CDR3 nucleotides are TGTGCCACCAGTGATTGGGAGTCGATTAAGAGGCGACGACTCTATGGCTACACCTTC.

CDR3 residues: CSARAGGRPGTDTQYF. For the CDR3, the DNA is TGCAGTGCTAGAGCGGGGGGGCGCCCAGGCACAGATACGCAGTATTTT. V and J are TRBV20-1 and TRBJ2-3; TRBD2 matches 8 bases. There are 16 residues in the CDR3. Germline V gives CDR1 DFQATT, CDR2 SNEGSKA (reference sequence). V lost 1 base, J lost 1 base, and 7 bases stayed unmatched.

This clonotype was observed a handful of times. The V gene is TRBV20-1, the J gene TRBJ1-1; 10 bases are shared with TRBD1. The V gene end was trimmed by 0 bases and the J gene end by 3 bases; junction bases not matched to a gene: 13. The germline V gene encodes CDR1 DFQATT and CDR2 SNEGSKA (reference sequence). The CDR3 extends over 18 amino acids. CDR3 protein: CSARDRPGQGLRDTEAFF. DNA of the CDR3: TGCAGTGCTAGAGATAGGCCGGGACAGGGGCTTAGGGACACTGAAGCTTTCTTT.

This chain connects TRBV4-1 to TRBJ1-2; TRBD1 aligns across 8 bases. The J segment lost 1 base and the V segment lost 3 bases, leaving 4 bases of the junction unmatched. Germline CDR1 and CDR2: MGHRA and YSYEKL. This CDR3 comprises 15 residues. The DNA of the CDR3 is TGCGCCAGCAGCCAGTGGGACAGGAGTAACTATGGCTACACCTTC. Translation: CASSQWDRSNYGYTF.

The chain uses TRBV20-1 and TRBJ1-6; 9 positions match TRBD1. V gave up 3 bases and J gave up 10 bases; unmatched junction bases: 1. The CDR3 loop spans 12 amino acids. CDR1 and CDR2 (germline): DFQATT, SNEGSKA (reference sequence). The CDR3 is CSARDRGSPLHF. The CDR3 DNA reads as TGCAGTGCTAGGGACAGGGGATCACCCCTCCACTTT.

This clonotype was detected a few times. The V and J genes are TRBV27 and TRBJ2-5, with D tentatively TRBD2 (6 bases). V lost 2 bases and J 3 bases, leaving 10 bases between the germline ends. Germline CDR1 MNHEY, CDR2 SMNVEV (reference sequence). This CDR3 spans 14 amino acids. The CDR3 spells CASSLMSGEETQYF. As DNA, the CDR3 is TGTGCCAGCAGTTTAATGTCGGGAGAAGAGACCCAGTACTTC.

Only a few counts were recorded for this clonotype. This rearrangement joins TRBV7-9 to TRBJ2-2; D is tentatively TRBD1 or TRBD2 (5 bases each). Germline V gene data show CDR1 as SEHNR and CDR2 as FQNEAQ (reference sequence). The CDR3 covers 15 residues. The V end lost 8 bases, the J end lost 0 bases, and 13 bases lay between the germline ends. The DNA of the CDR3 is TGTGCCAGCGAAGACTGGGGACCGAACACCGGGGAGCTGTTTTTT. It yields the protein CASEDWGPNTGELFF.

The J gene is TRBJ2-1, the V gene TRBV29-1, with 9 bases identical to TRBD2. The CDR3 sequence is 19 residues long. Trimming took 6 bases from V and 6 from J; bases not matched to a gene: 24. Germline CDR1 and CDR2: SQVTM and ANQGSEA. The CDR3, as DNA: TGCAGCGTGTGCGGGGGGGCTGTCGGAGAAAGTTTAGGAACCAATGAGCAGTTCTTC. This translates into CSVCGGAVGESLGTNEQFF.

In its sample, this clonotype was seen a few times. V is TRBV20-1 and J is TRBJ1-6; D remains unclear. Germline lookup yields CDR1 DFQATT and CDR2 SNEGSKA (reference sequence). This CDR3 is 12 amino acids long. Trimming pared 2 bases from V and 7 bases from J, leaving 6 bases between. CDR3 sequence (DNA): TGCAGTGCTAGAAGGGAAAATTCACCCCTCCACTTT. It yields the protein CSARRENSPLHF.

The chain uses TRBV6-2 or TRBV6-3 and TRBJ2-5; a weak D match, TRBD1 (5 bases). The closer fit of TRBJ2-7 to the DNA end suggests the J call may be wrong. Germline loops: CDR1 MNHEY, CDR2 SVGEGT. The CDR3 has 15 amino acids. CDR3 sequence: CASSYPPAGQYEQYF. CDR3 coding DNA: TGTGCCAGCAGTTACCCCCCCGCAGGGCAGTACGAGCAGTACTTC.

The chain is built from TRBV10-3 and TRBJ2-5, with 13 bases matching TRBD2. V shed 6 bases, J shed 5 bases, and the junction held 3 bases outside the gene matches. Germline V gene data show CDR1 as ENHRY and CDR2 as SYGVKD. The CDR3 runs to 14 residues. CDR3 loop: CAIRTGLAGETQYF. The CDR3, as DNA: TGTGCCATCAGGACGGGACTAGCGGGGGAGACCCAGTACTTC.

The rearrangement joins TRBV29-1 to TRBJ2-3; no clear D gene. Trimming cost V 6 bases and J 2 bases, with 12 bases left between them. CDR1 is SQVTM and CDR2 is ANQGSEA in the germline V gene. CDR3 size: 13 residues. The CDR3 coding sequence is TGCAGCGTCCACCCGGCCTCCACAGATACGCAGTATTTT. Encoded protein: CSVHPASTDTQYF.

This clonotype was counted many times. J is TRBJ2-7 and V is TRBV12-3 or TRBV12-4, with D unclear. V lost 6 bases and J lost 5, with 17 bases in between. The CDR3 has 14 amino acids. CDR3 sequence: CASRPDTNANEQYF. In DNA form, the CDR3 reads TGTGCCAGCAGACCAGATACGAACGCCAACGAGCAGTACTTC.

The chain links TRBV6-6 to TRBJ1-6, with D unresolved. The CDR3 is 16 residues long. Germline V lookup: CDR1 MNHNY, CDR2 SVGAGI (reference sequence). Trimming took off 5 bases at V and 7 bases at J, with 18 bases between the two ends. The CDR3 DNA sequence: TGTGCCAGCAGTACCCTGGACGGAACTCTAAATTCACCCCTCCACTTT. Translating gives CASSTLDGTLNSPLHF.

The J gene is TRBJ2-7, the V gene TRBV4-3, with D unclear. In germline, CDR1 is LGHNA, CDR2 YSLEER. There are 13 residues in the CDR3. Trimming removed 4 bases from V and 2 bases from J, with 9 bases in between. The CDR3 DNA reads TGCGCCAGCAGCCCAGGATACCCCTACGAGCAGTACTTC. Protein: CASSPGYPYEQYF.

The chain is built from TRBV12-3 or TRBV12-4 and TRBJ2-1; D may be TRBD1 or TRBD2 (5 bases each). The V gene lost 6 bases and the J gene lost 6 bases, with 18 bases spanning the gap. This CDR3 comprises 15 residues. This CDR3 reads CASSRPGSGGNEQFF. The CDR3 nucleotides are TGTGCCAGCAGCCGGCCGGGATCTGGGGGCAATGAGCAGTTCTTC.